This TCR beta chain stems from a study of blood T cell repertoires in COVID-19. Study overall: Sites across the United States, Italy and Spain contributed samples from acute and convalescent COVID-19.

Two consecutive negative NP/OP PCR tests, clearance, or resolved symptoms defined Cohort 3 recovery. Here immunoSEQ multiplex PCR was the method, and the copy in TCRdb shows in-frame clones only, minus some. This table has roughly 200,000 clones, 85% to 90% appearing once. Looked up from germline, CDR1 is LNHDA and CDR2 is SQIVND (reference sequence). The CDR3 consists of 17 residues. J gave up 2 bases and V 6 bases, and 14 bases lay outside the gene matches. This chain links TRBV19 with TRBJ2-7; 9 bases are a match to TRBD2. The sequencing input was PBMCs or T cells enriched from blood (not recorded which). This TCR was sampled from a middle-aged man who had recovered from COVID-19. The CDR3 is CASSSREGIPGTYEQYF. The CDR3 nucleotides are TGTGCCAGTAGCTCGCGGGAGGGTATCCCTGGGACCTACGAGCAGTACTTC. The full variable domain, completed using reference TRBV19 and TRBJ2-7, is DGGITQSPKYLFRKEGQNVTLSCEQNLNHDAMYWYRQDPGQGLRLIYYSQIVNDFQKGDIAEGYSVSREKKESFPLTVTSAQKNPTAFYLCASSSREGIPGTYEQYFGPGTRLTVT.